These T cell receptor beta chains were read from a single sample in a study of blood T cell repertoires in COVID-19. Produced via immunoSEQ multiplex PCR; TCRdb's table is partial and in-frame only. The sample has approximately 170,000 clones, under 85% seen once; the top ten hold roughly 13%. The specimen was peripheral blood. The source is a man in his 70s who had recovered from COVID-19. The CDR3 runs from the conserved cysteine through the conserved F or W. The D gene is left open where the match is weak. A clone size is listed for some rows: how often the clone was seen (once, few, many), or a class if it is expanded.

>TRBJ2-3|NA|TRBV19|TRBD2
CASSLLAGRDTQYF
TGTGCCAGTAGCCTGCTAGCGGGACGGGATACGCAGTATTTT
>TRBJ2-7|few|TRBV18|TRBD2
CASSPPGLAGSYEQYF
TGTGCCAGCTCCCCACCAGGACTAGCGGGGTCCTACGAGCAGTACTTC
>TRBJ1-1|NA|TRBV14|TRBD1
CASSHRQGWTEAFF
TGTGCCAGCAGCCACAGACAGGGGTGGACTGAAGCTTTCTTT
>TRBJ1-1|once|TRBV30|NA
CALSSGYSEAFF
TGTGCCCTTAGTTCAGGGTACTCTGAAGCTTTCTTT
>TRBJ1-1|once|TRBV7-9|NA
CASSPTGRVDTEAFF
TGTGCCAGCAGTCCCACAGGGAGGGTCGACACTGAAGCTTTCTTT
>TRBJ2-1|NA|TRBV24-1|NA
CATSGAGNEQFF
TGTGCCACCTCCGGAGCCGGCAATGAGCAGTTCTTC
>TRBJ1-2|NA|TRBV6-5|TRBD1
CASEGRGQGLGYTF
TGTGCCAGCGAGGGACGAGGACAGGGGTTGGGCTACACCTTC
>TRBJ2-2|NA|TRBV10-1|NA
CASSENSHTGELFF
TGCGCCAGCAGTGAGAACTCTCACACCGGGGAGCTGTTTTTT
>TRBJ1-1|NA|TRBV18|NA
CASSPPRSTTEAFF
TGTGCCAGCTCACCACCGCGGTCGACCACTGAAGCTTTCTTT
>TRBJ2-7|NA|TRBV6-5|TRBD1
CASSYYQGATDEQYF
TGTGCCAGCAGTTACTATCAGGGGGCGACTGATGAGCAGTACTTC
>TRBJ2-2|few|TRBV7-3|NA
CASSPGGNTGELFF
TGTGCCAGCAGCCCCGGGGGGAACACCGGGGAGCTGTTTTTT
>TRBJ1-5|NA|TRBV18|TRBD1
CASSRDRDQPQHF
TGTGCCAGCTCACGCGACAGGGATCAGCCCCAGCATTTT
>TRBJ2-5|NA|TRBV29-1|TRBD1
CSVDRVQETQYF
TGCAGCGTCGACAGGGTTCAGGAGACCCAGTACTTC
>TRBJ2-7|NA|TRBV2|TRBD2
CASSTSGSSNYEQYF
TGTGCCAGCAGTACTAGCGGGAGTAGCAACTACGAGCAGTACTTC